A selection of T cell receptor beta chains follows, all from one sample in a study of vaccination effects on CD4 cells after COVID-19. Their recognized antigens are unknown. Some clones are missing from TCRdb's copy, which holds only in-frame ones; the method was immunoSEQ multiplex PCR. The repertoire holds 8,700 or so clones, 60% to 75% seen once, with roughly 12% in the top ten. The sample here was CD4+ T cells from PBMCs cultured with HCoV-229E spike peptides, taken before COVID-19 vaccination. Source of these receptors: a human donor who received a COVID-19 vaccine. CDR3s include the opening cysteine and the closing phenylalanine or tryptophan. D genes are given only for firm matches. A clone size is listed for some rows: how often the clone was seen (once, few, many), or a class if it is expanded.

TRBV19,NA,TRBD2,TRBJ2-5,TGTGCCAGTACCGAGACTAGCGGGACCCAAGAGACCCAGTACTTC,CASTETSGTQETQYF
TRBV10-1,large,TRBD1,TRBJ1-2,TGCGCCAGCAGTGGACGGACAGGGGCCTATGATGGCTACACCTTC,CASSGRTGAYDGYTF
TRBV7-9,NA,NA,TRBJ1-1,TGTGCCAGCAGCTTAGCCTTATCGAGGTCCGTAGGGAACACTGAAGCTTTCTTT,CASSLALSRSVGNTEAFF
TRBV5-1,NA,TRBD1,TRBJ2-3,TGCGCCAGCAGCGGGACAGGGACGTCCCCAGATACGCAGTATTTT,CASSGTGTSPDTQYF
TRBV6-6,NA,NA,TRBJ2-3,TGTGCCAGCAGTTACCTCGATACGCAGTATTTT,CASSYLDTQYF
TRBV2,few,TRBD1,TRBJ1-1,TGTGCCAGCAGTGATGGGACAGGGATTTTGCCCCTGAACACTGAAGCTTTCTTT,CASSDGTGILPLNTEAFF
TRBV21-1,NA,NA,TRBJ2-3,TGTGCCAGCAGCAAACCGGGACAAGGGGTTTCGGGGCAGTATTTT,CASSKPGQGVSGQYF
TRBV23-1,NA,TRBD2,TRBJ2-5,TGCGCCAGGGTCACTAGCGGGGGGCCTCAAGAGACCCAGTACTTC,CARVTSGGPQETQYF
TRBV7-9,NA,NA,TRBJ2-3,TGTGCCAGCAGCTTAACGAGGACTACCTTCCGGGATACGCAGTATTTT,CASSLTRTTFRDTQYF
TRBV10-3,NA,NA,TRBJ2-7,TGTGCCATCAGTGAGTTAGGGGGCTCCTACGAGCAGTACTTC,CAISELGGSYEQYF
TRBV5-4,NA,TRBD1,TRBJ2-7,TGTGCCAGCAGCTCGACACAGGGGCGGAAAGAGCAGTACTTC,CASSSTQGRKEQYF
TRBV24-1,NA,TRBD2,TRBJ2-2,TGTGCCACCAGTGATTCATTGTCCCCTAGCGGAGTGAACACCGGGGAGCTGTTTTTT,CATSDSLSPSGVNTGELFF
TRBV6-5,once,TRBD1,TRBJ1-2,TGTGCCAGCAAAAGACAGGGGCAAGGGGGCTACACCTTC,CASKRQGQGGYTF
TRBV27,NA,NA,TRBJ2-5,TGTGCCAGCAGATCCACGTCGGCATCCTGGGAGACCCAGTACTTC,CASRSTSASWETQYF
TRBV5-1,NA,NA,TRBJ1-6,TGCGCCAGCCGCCGAGGGACGGGGGAGTCACCCCTCCACTTT,CASRRGTGESPLHF
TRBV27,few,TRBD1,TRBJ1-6,TGTGCCAGCAGACCAACAGGGGGCGGAAATTCACCCCTCCACTTT,CASRPTGGGNSPLHF
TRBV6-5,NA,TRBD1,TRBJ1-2,TGTGCCAGCAGAAACAGGGGTGTCTATGGCTACACCTTC,CASRNRGVYGYTF
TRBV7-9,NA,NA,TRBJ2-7,TGTGCCAGCAGCTTTGCCGGGGGATACGAGCAGTACTTC,CASSFAGGYEQYF
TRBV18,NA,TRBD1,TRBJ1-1,TGTGCCAGCTCATACTCAGGGGGCATGGACACTGAAGCTTTCTTT,CASSYSGGMDTEAFF
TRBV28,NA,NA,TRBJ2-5,TGTGCCAGCAGTTTATTAGGGTGGTCGGGCCAAGAGACCCAGTACTTC,CASSLLGWSGQETQYF
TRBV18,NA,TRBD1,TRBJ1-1,TGTGCCAGCTCCGAGGGACAGGGTGGGACTGAAGCTTTCTTT,CASSEGQGGTEAFF
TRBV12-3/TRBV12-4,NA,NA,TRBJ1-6,TGTGCCAGCAAGAGGGACGGGAATTCACCCCTCCACTTT,CASKRDGNSPLHF
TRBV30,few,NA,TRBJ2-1,TGTGCCTGGAGCAGATGGAATGAGCAGTTCTTC,CAWSRWNEQFF
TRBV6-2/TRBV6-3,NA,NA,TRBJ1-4,TGTGCCAGCAGTTACTCGGACGACACAAATGAAAAACTGTTTTTT,CASSYSDDTNEKLFF
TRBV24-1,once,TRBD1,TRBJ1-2,TGTGCCACCAGTGATTCGGGACAGATCTATGGCTACACCTTC,CATSDSGQIYGYTF
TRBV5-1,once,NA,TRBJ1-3,TGCGCCAGCAGCTTGGATTCAGCTGGAAACACCATATATTTT,CASSLDSAGNTIYF
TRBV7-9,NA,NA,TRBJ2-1,TGTGCCAGCAGCTTGAGCAACTACAATGAGCAGTTCTTC,CASSLSNYNEQFF
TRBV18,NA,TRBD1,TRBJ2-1,TGTGCCAGCTCACCCGGGACAGGGTCATACAATGAGCAGTTCTTC,CASSPGTGSYNEQFF
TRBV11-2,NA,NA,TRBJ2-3,TGTGCCAGCAGCCGATCCCCCACGACCGGGGATACGCAGTATTTT,CASSRSPTTGDTQYF
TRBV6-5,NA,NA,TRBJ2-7,TGTGCCAGCAGGTGGGCGGGGCACTCCGAGCAGTACTTC,CASRWAGHSEQYF
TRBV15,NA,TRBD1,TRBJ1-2,TGTGCCACCAGCAGAGGGGCAGGGGGGATCTATGGCTACACCTTC,CATSRGAGGIYGYTF
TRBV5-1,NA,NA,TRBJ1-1,TGCGCCAGCAGCTTTTTAACATGGAGGAGGAACACTGAAGCTTTCTTT,CASSFLTWRRNTEAFF
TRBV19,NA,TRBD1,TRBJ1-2,TGTGCCAGTACCCCCCCGGACAGGGCATATGGCTACACCTTC,CASTPPDRAYGYTF
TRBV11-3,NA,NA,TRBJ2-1,TGTGCCAGCAGCGAACGGGGTTTGCCCTACAATGAGCAGTTCTTC,CASSERGLPYNEQFF
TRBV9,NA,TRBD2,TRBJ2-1,TGTGCCAGCAGCTTCGGGACTAGCCAAGGCAATGAGCAGTTCTTC,CASSFGTSQGNEQFF
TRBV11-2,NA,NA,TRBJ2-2,TGTGCCAGCAGCTTTCCGGGCTCCCCAAACACCGGGGAGCTGTTTTTT,CASSFPGSPNTGELFF
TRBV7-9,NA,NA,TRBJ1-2,TGTGCCAGCTCCGGACAGTATGGCTACACCTTC,CASSGQYGYTF
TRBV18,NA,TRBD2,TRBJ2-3,TGTGCCAGCTCCTACCAAGTTCTAGCGGGAGTCAGCACAGATACGCAGTATTTT,CASSYQVLAGVSTDTQYF
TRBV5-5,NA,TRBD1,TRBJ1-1,TGTGCCAGCAGCTTGGTATGGGACAGGTATGGGACTGAAGCTTTCTTT,CASSLVWDRYGTEAFF
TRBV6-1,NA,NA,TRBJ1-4,TGTGCCAGCAGCGAAGCGCCGGAGGTCACTAATGAAAAACTGTTTTTT,CASSEAPEVTNEKLFF
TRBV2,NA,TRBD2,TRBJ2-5,TGTGCCAGCTCAGACCGGGCGGGGAGGGGTGAGACCCAGTACTTC,CASSDRAGRGETQYF
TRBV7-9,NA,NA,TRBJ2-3,TGTGCCAGCAGCGTATCGTCGGGGGTTGCAGATACGCAGTATTTT,CASSVSSGVADTQYF
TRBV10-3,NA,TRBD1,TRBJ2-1,TGTGCCATCAGTGAATTACCGCCGGGACAGGGTACCTACAATGAGCAGTTCTTC,CAISELPPGQGTYNEQFF
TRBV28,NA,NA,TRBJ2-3,TGTGCCAGCAGTTTATTATCCGATACGCAGTATTTT,CASSLLSDTQYF
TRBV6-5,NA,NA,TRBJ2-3,TGTGCCAGCAGAGTGCTAGCTCTTAGCACAGATACGCAGTATTTT,CASRVLALSTDTQYF
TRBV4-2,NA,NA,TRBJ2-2,TGTGCCAGCAGCGAATTCCGGGACTCTAACACCGGGGAGCTGTTTTTT,CASSEFRDSNTGELFF
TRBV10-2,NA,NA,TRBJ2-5,TGCGCCAGCAGTGAGGATGAGTCTAGCCATGAGACCCAGTACTTC,CASSEDESSHETQYF
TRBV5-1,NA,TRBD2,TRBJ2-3,TGCGCCAGCAGCTTTGGGACTAGCGGGACCAGCACAGATACGCAGTATTTT,CASSFGTSGTSTDTQYF